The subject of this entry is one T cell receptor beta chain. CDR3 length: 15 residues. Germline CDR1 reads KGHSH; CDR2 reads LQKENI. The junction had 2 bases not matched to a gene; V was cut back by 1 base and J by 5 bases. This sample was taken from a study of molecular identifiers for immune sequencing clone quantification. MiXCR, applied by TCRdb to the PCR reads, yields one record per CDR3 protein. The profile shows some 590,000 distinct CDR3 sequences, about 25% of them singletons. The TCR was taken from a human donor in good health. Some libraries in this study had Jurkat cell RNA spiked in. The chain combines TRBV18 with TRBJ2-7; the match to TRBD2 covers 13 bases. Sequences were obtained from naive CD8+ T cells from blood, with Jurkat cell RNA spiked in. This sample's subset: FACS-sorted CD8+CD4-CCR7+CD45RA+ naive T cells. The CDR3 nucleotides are TGTGCCAGCTCACCACGTACTAGCGGGAGGGACGAGCAGTACTTC. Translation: CASSPRTSGRDEQYF.